This T cell receptor (beta chain) was identified during a study of T cell responses to AZD1222 COVID-19 vaccine. Clones were sequenced by immunoSEQ multiplex PCR, and TCRdb holds only the in-frame ones, with some missing. The sample contains 90,000 to 130,000 clones, 92% of which appear only once. Per germline, CDR1 SGHRS and CDR2 YFSETQ. The CDR3 sequence is 16 residues long. J was trimmed by 8 bases and V by 0 bases; bases with no gene match: 7. With regard to this clone: Its antigen is not identified.

Study observations and caveats: Donors were mostly white British, more females; clonal diversity possibly underestimated. Following two doses of AZD1222, Spike-specific TCR breadth and depth rose.

This sequence originates from an adult in good health. The rearrangement links TRBV5-1 to TRBJ2-1, with 11 bases matching TRBD2. The material sequenced was peripheral blood, taken on day 0 of AZD1222 vaccination. CDR3 protein: CASSLGGRLAGHEQFF. The CDR3 bases are TGCGCCAGCAGCTTGGGGGGAAGACTAGCGGGGCATGAGCAGTTCTTC.